This TCR beta chain was identified during a study of regulatory T cells in long-lasting Graves disease. Time point defined: newly diagnosed GD, antithyroid drugs for less than 3 months. PBMC RNA served as the TCR library source. Building of the TCR beta libraries involved iRepertoire HTBI primers and Arm-PCR of CDR3 regions. TCRdb re-analysed the multiplex PCR reads in MiXCR, keeping a single row per CDR3 protein. This table has 400,000 to 450,000 distinct CDR3 sequences, roughly 17% appearing once. This sample was also put to use in a study of T cells in Graves' hyperthyroidism and ophthalmopathy.

The starting material was peripheral blood mononuclear cells (PBMCs), obtained at new diagnosis, from a patient treated with antithyroid drugs. This sequence was found in a woman in her 30s with Graves disease.

CDR3 loop: CASSLPPGLAGTVAKNIQYF. CDR3 in DNA: TGTGCCAGCAGCTTACCCCCGGGACTAGCGGGGACAGTAGCCAAAAACATTCAGTACTTC. V usage is TRBV7-9 and J usage is TRBJ2-4; 13 nucleotides agree with TRBD2. This CDR3 is built from 20 residues. Trimming took 2 bases from V and 0 from J; bases not matched to a gene: 10. Germline loops: CDR1 SEHNR, CDR2 FQNEAQ (reference sequence).